This is a list of T cell receptor beta chains from one sample in a study of T cell changes during pregnancy in multiple sclerosis. The method was immunoSEQ multiplex PCR; TCRdb's version includes in-frame clones alone and lacks a portion of them. The sample lists about 46,000 clones, 93% occurring once. The input for sequencing was CD8+ T cells from peripheral blood mononuclear cells, taken after pregnancy. The receptors come from a female donor with multiple sclerosis, enrolled in a pregnancy study. The CDR3 runs from the conserved cysteine through the conserved F or W. The order of the fields is V gene, CDR3 protein.

v_call: TRBV9
cdr3_aa: CASSEGQLPNYGYTF

v_call: TRBV5-1
cdr3_aa: CASSFLSGRATDTQYF

v_call: TRBV6-5
cdr3_aa: CASSYDQTGSEQYF

v_call: TRBV2
cdr3_aa: CASWDSPTNEKLFF

v_call: TRBV15
cdr3_aa: CATSRDSRGRGNEQFF

v_call: TRBV5-4
cdr3_aa: CASSLGEYLNTEAFF

v_call: TRBV16
cdr3_aa: CASSPQGRTEAFF

v_call: TRBV12-5
cdr3_aa: CASGLAGFSSYEQYF

v_call: TRBV19
cdr3_aa: CASSIFLSRGSASYEQYF

v_call: TRBV29-1
cdr3_aa: CSAETGGPEAFF